A single sample is the source of the 7 T cell receptor beta chains below, sequenced in a study of beta chain features in type 1 diabetes (dated 2018 in TCRdb). Study-wide conclusions, independent of this receptor: Type 1 diabetes patients showed a moderate but significant shortening of TCRB CDR3 length in all four CD4+ subsets.

No antigen has been identified for these receptors. Library prep was done by the immunoSEQ multiplex PCR assay. The entire isolated RNA was reverse transcribed using the High Capacity cDNA Reverse Transcription Kit, and thus expressed TCRB transcripts were sequenced. Held by TCRdb, this immuneACCESS table contains in-frame sequences only and omits some clones. Under half of the omission traces to an unresolved V gene where checked; the cause of the rest is unknown. For this sample the table gives about 170,000 clones, of which less than 10% were detected only once. The biggest ten clones account for roughly 0.5% of the sample. The sequencing sample was made of central memory CD4+ T cells from blood. Receptors were obtained from a man aged 18 to 30 with type 1 diabetes.

CDR3 bases: TGTGCCAGCAGCCGTACGACTAGCGGGACGGATGGGCAGTTCTTC. Protein: CASSRTTSGTDGQFF. This chain uses TRBV7-9 with TRBJ2-1; 11 nucleotides line up with TRBD2. With V trimmed by 5 bases and J by 12 bases, 12 bases remained unmatched. CDR3 length: 15 residues. Germline V gene sequence: CDR1 SEHNR, CDR2 FQNEAQ (reference sequence).

This chain links TRBV18 with TRBJ2-2; 7 bases are shared with TRBD1. The CDR3 extends over 19 amino acids. Germline V gives CDR1 KGHSH, CDR2 LQKENI. V lost 6 bases, J lost 0 bases, and 16 bases stayed unmatched. The CDR3 coding sequence is TGTGCCAGCTCCGAGCCTGGACAGGACTTTCGTTCGAACACCGGGGAGCTGTTTTTT. Translated: CASSEPGQDFRSNTGELFF.

The sample holds many counts of this clone. The J gene is TRBJ1-4, the V gene TRBV27, with 10 bases lining up with TRBD1. The CDR3 contains 14 residues. Per germline, CDR1 MNHEY and CDR2 SMNVEV (reference sequence). V shed 8 bases and J 14 bases; nucleotides not matched to a gene: 14. CDR3 amino acids: CASRPGDRGLNLFF. The CDR3 nucleotides are TGTGCCAGCCGACCCGGGGACAGGGGACTGAACCTGTTTTTT.

V is TRBV4-3 and J is TRBJ2-1; 8 nucleotides agree with TRBD2. The junction had 7 bases not matched to a gene; V was cut back by 6 bases and J by 9 bases. From germline, CDR1 is LGHNA and CDR2 YSLEER. This CDR3 is built from 13 residues. Here the CDR3 DNA reads TGCGCCAGCAGATGGAGCGGGAGTCCTGAGCAGTTCTTC. Translating it yields CASRWSGSPEQFF.

This clone was observed a few times. V is TRBV28 and J is TRBJ1-3, with a tentative D call TRBD1 (5 bases). CDR1 and CDR2 from the germline V gene are MDHEN and SYDVKM. This CDR3 contains 16 residues. The germline V and J ends were trimmed by 6 bases and 2 bases, with 17 bases remaining between them. CDR3 sequence (DNA): TGTGCCAGCAGCCTCTTGGGGCCCTCCGCTGGAAACACCATATATTTT. Amino acids: CASSLLGPSAGNTIYF.

This clone was detected only a few times. The chain carries TRBV28 and TRBJ2-7; no clear D gene. Germline V CDR1 and CDR2: MDHEN, SYDVKM. Trimming removed 1 base at V and 2 bases at J, with 9 bases between. The CDR3 length is 14 residues. DNA for the CDR3: TGTGCCAGCAGTTTATTCTTCCAGGCCTACGAGCAGTACTTC. Encoded protein: CASSLFFQAYEQYF. The entire variable domain, with the rest obtained from reference TRBV28 and TRBJ2-7, is as follows: DVKVTQSSRYLVKRTGEKVFLECVQDMDHENMFWYRQDPGLGLRLIYFSYDVKMKEKGDIPEGYSVSREKKERFSLILESASTNQTSMYLCASSLFFQAYEQYFGPGTRLTVT.

This clone was detected only a few times. The chain uses TRBV19 and TRBJ2-1; weak D call: TRBD1 (5 bases). Trimming took 4 bases from V and 5 from J, leaving 9 bases between them. Germline values: CDR1 LNHDA, CDR2 SQIVND (reference sequence). The CDR3 is 13 residues long. CDR3 sequence: CASSRGIDNEQFF. Here the CDR3 DNA reads TGTGCCAGTAGTAGGGGCATAGACAATGAGCAGTTCTTC.